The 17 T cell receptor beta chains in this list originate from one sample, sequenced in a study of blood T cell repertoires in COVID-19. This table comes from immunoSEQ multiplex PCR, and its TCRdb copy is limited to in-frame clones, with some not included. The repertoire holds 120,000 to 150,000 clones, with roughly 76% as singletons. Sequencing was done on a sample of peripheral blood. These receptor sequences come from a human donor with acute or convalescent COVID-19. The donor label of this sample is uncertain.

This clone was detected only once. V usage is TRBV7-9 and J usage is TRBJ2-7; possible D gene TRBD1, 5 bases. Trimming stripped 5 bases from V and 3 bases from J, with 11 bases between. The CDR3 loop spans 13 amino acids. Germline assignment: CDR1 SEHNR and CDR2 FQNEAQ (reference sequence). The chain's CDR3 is CASSQDSHYEQYV. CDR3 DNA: TGTGCCAGCAGCCAAGACAGCCACTACGAGCAGTACGTC.

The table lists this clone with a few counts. CDR3 loop: CASSVEGTGKTGELFF. CDR3 nucleotides: TGTGCCAGCAGCGTAGAGGGAACAGGGAAAACCGGGGAGCTGTTTTTT. The chain has TRBV9 and TRBJ2-2; TRBD1 might be the D (6 bases). Trimming removed 0 bases from V and 5 bases from J, with 14 bases in between. This CDR3 is 16 amino acids long. CDR1 is SGDLS and CDR2 is YYNGEE in the germline V gene.

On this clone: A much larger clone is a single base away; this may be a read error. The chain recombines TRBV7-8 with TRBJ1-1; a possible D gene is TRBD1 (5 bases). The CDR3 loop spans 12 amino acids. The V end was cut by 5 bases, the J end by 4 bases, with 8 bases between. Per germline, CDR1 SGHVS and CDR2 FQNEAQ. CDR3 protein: CASSPGGTEAFF. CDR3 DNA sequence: TGTGCCAGCAGCCCCGGGGGCACTGAAGCTTTCTTT.

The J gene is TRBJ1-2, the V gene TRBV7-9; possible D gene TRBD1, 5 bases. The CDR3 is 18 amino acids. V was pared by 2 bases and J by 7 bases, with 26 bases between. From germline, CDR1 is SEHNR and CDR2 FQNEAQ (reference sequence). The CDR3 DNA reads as TGTGCCAGCAGCTTAACAGTACCCAGGGTGTCGATTTTCGGTGGCTACACCTTC. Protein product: CASSLTVPRVSIFGGYTF.

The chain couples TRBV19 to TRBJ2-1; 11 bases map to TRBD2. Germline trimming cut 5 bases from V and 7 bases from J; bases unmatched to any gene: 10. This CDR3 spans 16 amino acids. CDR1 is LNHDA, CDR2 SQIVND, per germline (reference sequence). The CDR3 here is CASSPTGTSGRNEQFF. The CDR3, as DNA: TGTGCCAGTAGTCCAACCGGGACTAGCGGAAGAAATGAGCAGTTCTTC.

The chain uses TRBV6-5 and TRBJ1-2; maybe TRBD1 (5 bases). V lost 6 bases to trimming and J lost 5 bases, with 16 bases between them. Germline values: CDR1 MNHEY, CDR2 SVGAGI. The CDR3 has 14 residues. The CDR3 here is CASRDYSGLYGYTF. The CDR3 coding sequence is TGTGCCAGCAGGGATTACTCAGGGCTTTATGGCTACACCTTC.

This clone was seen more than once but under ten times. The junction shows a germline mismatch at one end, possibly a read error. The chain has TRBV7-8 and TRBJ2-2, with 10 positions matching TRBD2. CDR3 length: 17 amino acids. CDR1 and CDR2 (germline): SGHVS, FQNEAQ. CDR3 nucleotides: TGTGCCAGCAACTTAGTCGAAGGACTAGCGGACACCGGGGAGCTGTTTTTT. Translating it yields CASNLVEGLADTGELFF.

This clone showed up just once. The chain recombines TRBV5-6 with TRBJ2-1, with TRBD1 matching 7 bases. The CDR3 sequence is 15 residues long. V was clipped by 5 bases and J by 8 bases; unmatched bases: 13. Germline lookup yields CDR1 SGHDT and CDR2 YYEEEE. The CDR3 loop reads CASSVQGPLSDEQFF. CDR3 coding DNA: TGTGCCAGCAGTGTACAGGGGCCCCTGTCTGATGAGCAGTTCTTC.

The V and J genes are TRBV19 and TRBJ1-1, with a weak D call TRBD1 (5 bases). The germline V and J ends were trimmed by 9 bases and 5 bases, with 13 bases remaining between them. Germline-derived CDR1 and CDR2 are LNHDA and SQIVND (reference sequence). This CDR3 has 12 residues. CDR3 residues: CASMEGWTEAFF. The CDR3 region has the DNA TGTGCCAGCATGGAGGGGTGGACTGAAGCTTTCTTT.

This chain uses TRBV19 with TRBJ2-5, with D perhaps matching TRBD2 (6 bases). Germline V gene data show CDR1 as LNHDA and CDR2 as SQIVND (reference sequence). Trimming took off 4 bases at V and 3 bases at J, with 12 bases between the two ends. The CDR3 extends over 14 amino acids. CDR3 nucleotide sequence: TGTGCCAGTAGTACCCTACAGCGGGAAGAGACCCAGTACTTC. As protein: CASSTLQREETQYF.

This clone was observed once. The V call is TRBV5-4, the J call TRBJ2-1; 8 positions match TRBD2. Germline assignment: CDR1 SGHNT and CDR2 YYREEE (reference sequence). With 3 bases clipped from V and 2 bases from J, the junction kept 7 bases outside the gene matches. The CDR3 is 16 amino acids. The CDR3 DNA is TGTGCCAGCAGCTCACCGGGGGGGGCCGCCTACAATGAGCAGTTCTTC. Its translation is CASSSPGGAAYNEQFF.

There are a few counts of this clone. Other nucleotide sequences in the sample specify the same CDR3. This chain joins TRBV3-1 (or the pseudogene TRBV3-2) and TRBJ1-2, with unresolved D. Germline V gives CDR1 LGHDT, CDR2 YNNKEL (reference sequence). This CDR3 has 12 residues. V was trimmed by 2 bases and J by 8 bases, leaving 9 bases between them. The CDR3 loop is CASSQQRGGYTF. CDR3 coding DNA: TGTGCCAGCAGCCAACAACGAGGGGGCTACACCTTC.

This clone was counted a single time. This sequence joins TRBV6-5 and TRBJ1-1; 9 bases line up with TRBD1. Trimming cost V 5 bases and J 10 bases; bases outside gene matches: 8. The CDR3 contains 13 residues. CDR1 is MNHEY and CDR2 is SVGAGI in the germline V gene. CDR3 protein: CASSLPGQGRAFF. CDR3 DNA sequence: TGTGCCAGCAGTCTACCGGGACAGGGAAGAGCTTTCTTT.

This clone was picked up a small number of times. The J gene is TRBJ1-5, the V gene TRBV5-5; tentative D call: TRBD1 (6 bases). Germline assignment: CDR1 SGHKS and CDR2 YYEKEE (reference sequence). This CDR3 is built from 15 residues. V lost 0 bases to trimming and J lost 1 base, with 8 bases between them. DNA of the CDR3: TGTGCCAGCAGCTTGGTCAGGGGAAGCAATCAGCCCCAGCATTTT. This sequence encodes CASSLVRGSNQPQHF.

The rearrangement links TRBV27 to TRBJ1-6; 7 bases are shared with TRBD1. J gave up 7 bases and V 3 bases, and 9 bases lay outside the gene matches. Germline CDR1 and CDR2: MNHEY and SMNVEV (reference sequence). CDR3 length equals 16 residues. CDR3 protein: CASSFARRGSNSPLHF. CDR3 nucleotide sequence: TGTGCCAGCAGTTTTGCCCGCAGGGGGAGCAATTCACCCCTCCACTTT.

The CDR3 sequence is CATSGQGYTGELFF. In nucleotides, the CDR3 is TGTGCCACCTCGGGACAGGGTTACACCGGGGAGCTGTTTTTT. This rearrangement joins TRBV24-1 to TRBJ2-2, with 9 bases fitting TRBD1. The V and J ends lost 9 bases and 3 bases, in that order; junction bases with no gene match: 4. Per germline, CDR1 KGHDR and CDR2 SFDVKD. The CDR3 has 14 residues.

The CDR3 here is CASSPAAGTEAFF. The CDR3 nucleotides read TGTGCCAGTAGCCCAGCTGCCGGGACTGAAGCTTTCTTT. The rearrangement joins TRBV19 to TRBJ1-1; no reliable D call. The CDR3 has 13 amino acids. V was pared by 6 bases and J by 5 bases, with 13 bases between. Germline V gene sequence: CDR1 LNHDA, CDR2 SQIVND (reference sequence). The whole variable domain, remainder taken from reference TRBV19 and TRBJ1-1, is DGGITQSPKYLFRKEGQNVTLSCEQNLNHDAMYWYRQDPGQGLRLIYYSQIVNDFQKGDIAEGYSVSREKKESFPLTVTSAQKNPTAFYLCASSPAAGTEAFFGQGTRLTVV.